This T cell receptor beta chain is from a study of regulatory T cells in long-lasting Graves disease. Described time point: newly diagnosed GD, antithyroid drugs for less than 3 months. Following extraction of RNA from PBMCs, that RNA was used to make the TCR library. The ends lost 5 bases at V and 6 bases at J; junction bases unmatched: 2. The CDR3 covers 14 residues. The germline gives CDR1 WSHSY, CDR2 SAAADI. Arm-PCR with iRepertoire HTBI primers amplified the CDR3 regions for these TCR beta libraries. TCRdb re-called the multiplex PCR reads with MiXCR, one entry per CDR3 protein. The sample consists of about 470,000 distinct CDR3 sequences, 15% to 20% of them appearing once. These same data were also listed under a study on T cells in Graves' hyperthyroidism and ophthalmopathy. This second report adds: Patients showing uncontrolled infection, other autoimmune disease, pregnancy or lactation were ineligible.

This receptor was identified in a man aged 35-49 years with Graves disease. Sequenced here: peripheral blood mononuclear cells (PBMCs), sampled at new diagnosis, from a patient treated with antithyroid drugs. The chain has TRBV10-2 and TRBJ2-3, with 13 nucleotides matching TRBD2. DNA for the CDR3: TGCGCCAGCAGTCCGACTAGCGGGAGGGATACGCAGTATTTT. It is translated as CASSPTSGRDTQYF.